These 16 T cell receptor beta chains originate from one sample sequenced in a study of shared clonotypes between healthy human individuals (dated by TCRdb to 2020 to 2021). For the CD8 naive samples, CD45RO-negative cells were positively selected for CCR7, yielding a CD45RA+CCR7+ population from which TemRA cells were excluded. The protocol used for the library was the immunoSEQ multiplex PCR assay. This immuneACCESS table, as held by TCRdb, lists in-frame sequences with V and J called but not all clones. Of the missing ones, under half trace to an unresolved V gene in checked studies; the others have no known cause. The sample has about 600,000 clones on record, around 95% of them singletons. The leading ten clones occupy 0.09% to 0.13% of the sample. Sample: naive CD8+ T cells sorted from blood. According to the study, the label for this sample's cell subset or site signals: CD45RA+CCR7+. The receptors here all came from a woman in her twenties or thirties in good health.

This chain links TRBV30 with TRBJ1-1; D unclear. The CDR3 runs 11 residues. Trimming cost V 1 base and J 7 bases, with 7 bases left between them. From germline, CDR1 is GTSNPN and CDR2 SVGIG (reference sequence). CDR3 sequence: CAWSDPHEAFF. CDR3 in DNA: TGTGCCTGGAGTGACCCCCATGAAGCTTTCTTT.

The rearrangement joins TRBV10-2 to TRBJ2-2, with 12 bases lining up with TRBD2. The germline V gene encodes CDR1 WSHSY and CDR2 SAAADI. CDR3 length: 14 residues. Trimming cost V 9 bases and J 5 bases; bases outside gene matches: 4. CDR3 sequence reads: CASRLAGETGELFF. The CDR3 coding sequence is TGCGCCAGTAGACTAGCGGGAGAGACCGGGGAGCTGTTTTTT.

The chain employs TRBV7-9 and TRBJ2-3; D ambiguous. The CDR3 is 11 residues long. Per germline, CDR1 SEHNR and CDR2 FQNEAQ (reference sequence). Trimming stripped 8 bases from V and 5 bases from J, with 8 bases between. CDR3 DNA: TGTGCCAGCCTATTGCGAGATACGCAGTATTTT. It encodes CASLLRDTQYF.

The rearrangement joins TRBV29-1 to TRBJ2-7; D is perhaps TRBD2 (6 bases). Germline V lookup: CDR1 SQVTM, CDR2 ANQGSEA. The length of the CDR3 is 13 residues. V was trimmed by 5 bases and J by 1 base, leaving 12 bases between them. The DNA for the CDR3 is TGCAGCGTTATCTGGGAGGTGTCCTACGAGCAGTACTTC. It is translated as CSVIWEVSYEQYF.

This clone was counted a single time. This chain connects TRBV28 to TRBJ2-7; D is undetermined. The CDR3 is made up of 14 amino acids. Germline CDR1 is MDHEN and CDR2 is SYDVKM. V was shortened by 5 bases and J by 4 bases, with 15 bases between the two germline ends. The CDR3 here is CASSAVGTKYEQYF. CDR3 nucleotide sequence: TGTGCCAGCAGTGCAGTAGGAACAAAGTACGAGCAGTACTTC.

The CDR3 DNA is TGTGCCAGCAGCTCTGGGAGTTCTGGGGCCAACGTCCTGACTTTC. This codes for CASSSGSSGANVLTF. The gene calls are TRBV7-9 and TRBJ2-6, with D possibly being TRBD2 (5 bases). V lost 4 bases to trimming and J lost 1 base, with 8 bases between them. Germline CDR1 is SEHNR and CDR2 is FQNEAQ (reference sequence). The CDR3 totals 15 residues.

The chain couples TRBV6-5 to TRBJ1-1, with TRBD1 matching over 7 bases. The CDR3 consists of 14 residues. The germline V gene encodes CDR1 MNHEY and CDR2 SVGAGI. V was pared by 5 bases and J by 1 base, with 4 bases of the junction left unmatched. CDR3 bases: TGTGCCAGCAGTAAGGGACAGCGGAACACTGAAGCTTTCTTT. It is translated as CASSKGQRNTEAFF.

CDR3 sequence reads: CASSKRQRNTEAFF. CDR3 bases: TGTGCCAGCAGCAAACGACAGAGGAACACTGAAGCTTTCTTT. The V gene is TRBV7-2, the J gene TRBJ1-1; tentatively, D is TRBD1 (5 bases). CDR1 and CDR2 (germline): SGHTA, FQGNSA. The CDR3 runs to 14 residues. Between the trimmed V and J ends, which lost 5 bases and 1 base, there was a span of 11 bases.

With respect to this clone: Other nucleotide sequences from this sample produce the same CDR3. This sequence joins TRBV27 and TRBJ1-5; D remains unclear. The CDR3 totals 14 residues. From germline, CDR1 is MNHEY and CDR2 SMNVEV (reference sequence). V was cut by 3 bases and J by 0 bases, with 6 bases left in between. The CDR3 loop is CASSFADSNQPQHF. CDR3 DNA sequence: TGTGCCAGCAGTTTTGCCGATAGCAATCAGCCCCAGCATTTT.

The V gene is TRBV4-1, the J gene TRBJ1-1; D unclear. The V and J ends lost 1 base and 6 bases respectively, with 15 bases between them. Germline assignment: CDR1 MGHRA and CDR2 YSYEKL. The CDR3 runs 15 residues. CDR3 sequence reads: CASSQGDQTWAEAFF. In DNA form, the CDR3 reads TGCGCCAGCAGCCAAGGAGACCAAACTTGGGCTGAAGCTTTCTTT.

The chain carries TRBV9 and TRBJ2-3, with 10 bases that match TRBD1. V lost 3 bases and J lost 3; bases outside the gene matches: 7. Germline V gives CDR1 SGDLS, CDR2 YYNGEE. The CDR3 runs 16 residues. CDR3 region: CASSGRQGALTDTQYF. The CDR3 region has the DNA TGTGCCAGCAGCGGACGACAGGGGGCTTTGACAGATACGCAGTATTTT.

The chain employs TRBV19 and TRBJ2-7, with 7 bases that match TRBD2. J lost 7 bases, V lost 6 bases, and 12 bases had no gene match. The germline V gene encodes CDR1 LNHDA and CDR2 SQIVND (reference sequence). CDR3 length: 14 residues. The CDR3 loop is CASSLSAGAGEQYF. As DNA, the CDR3 is TGTGCCAGTAGCCTCTCCGCGGGAGCGGGAGAGCAGTACTTC.

The V and J genes are TRBV9 and TRBJ2-1, with TRBD2 matching over 14 bases. Germline CDR1 is SGDLS and CDR2 is YYNGEE. This CDR3 contains 13 residues. Trimming cost V 4 bases and J 13 bases; bases outside gene matches: 4. The CDR3 DNA sequence: TGTGCCAGCAGCCTAGGGACTAGCGGGAGTCAGTTCTTC. Translating gives CASSLGTSGSQFF.

As for this clone: Other nucleotide sequences in the sample specify the same CDR3. The chain couples TRBV6-1 to TRBJ2-1, with 10 bases lining up with TRBD2. The CDR3 has 12 residues. CDR1 and CDR2 from the germline V gene are MNHNS and SASEGT. After removal of 4 bases from V and 9 bases from J, the junction contained 0 bases not matched to a gene. The CDR3 is CASSGLAGEQFF. In DNA form, the CDR3 reads TGTGCCAGCAGTGGACTAGCGGGTGAGCAGTTCTTC.

This chain's CDR3 is CAWTMGGMGTDTQYF. CDR3 in DNA: TGTGCCTGGACCATGGGGGGGATGGGCACAGATACGCAGTATTTT. The chain carries TRBV30 and TRBJ2-3; 7 bases are a match to TRBD2. Germline V gene sequence: CDR1 GTSNPN, CDR2 SVGIG (reference sequence). The junction had 8 bases not matched to a gene; V was cut back by 4 bases and J by 1 base. The CDR3 is 15 amino acids.

This clone was seen a single time. The gene calls are TRBV7-9 and TRBJ2-1; TRBD2 is a possible D gene (5 bases). The CDR3 extends over 15 amino acids. V was cut by 1 base and J by 4 bases, with 11 bases left in between. The germline CDR1 and CDR2 sequences are SEHNR and FQNEAQ (reference sequence). DNA of the CDR3: TGTGCCAGCAGCTTAGGAGGAGCGGAGTACAATGAGCAGTTCTTC. Residues: CASSLGGAEYNEQFF.